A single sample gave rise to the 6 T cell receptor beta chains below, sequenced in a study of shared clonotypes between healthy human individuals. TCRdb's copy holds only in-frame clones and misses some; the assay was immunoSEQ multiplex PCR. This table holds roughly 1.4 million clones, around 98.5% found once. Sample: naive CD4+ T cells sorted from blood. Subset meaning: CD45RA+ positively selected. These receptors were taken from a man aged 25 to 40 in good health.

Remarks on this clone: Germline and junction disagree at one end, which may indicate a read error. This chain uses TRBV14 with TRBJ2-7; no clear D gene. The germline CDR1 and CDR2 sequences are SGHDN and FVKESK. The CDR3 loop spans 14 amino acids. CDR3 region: CASSHLEINYQQYF. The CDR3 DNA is TGTGCCAGCAGCCATCTAGAAATCAACTACCAGCAGTACTTC.

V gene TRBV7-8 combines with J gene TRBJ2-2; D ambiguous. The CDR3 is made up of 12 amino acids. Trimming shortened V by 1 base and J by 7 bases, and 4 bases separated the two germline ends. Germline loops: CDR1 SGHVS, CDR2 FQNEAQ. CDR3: CASSLGIGELFF. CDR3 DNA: TGTGCCAGCAGCTTAGGGATCGGGGAGCTGTTTTTT.

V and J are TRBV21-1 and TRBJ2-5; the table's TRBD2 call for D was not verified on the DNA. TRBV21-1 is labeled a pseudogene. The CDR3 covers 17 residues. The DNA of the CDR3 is TGTGCCAGCAGCAAAGGATGGCGGGAGGGCCAGGTGGAGACCCAGTACTTC. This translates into CASSKGWREGQVETQYF.

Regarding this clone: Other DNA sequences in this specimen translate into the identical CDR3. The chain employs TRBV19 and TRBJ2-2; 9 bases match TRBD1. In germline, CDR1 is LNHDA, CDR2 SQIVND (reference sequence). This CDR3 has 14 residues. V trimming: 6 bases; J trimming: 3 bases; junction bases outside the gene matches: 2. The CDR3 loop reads CASRDRGDTGELFF. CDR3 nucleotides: TGTGCCAGTAGGGACAGGGGTGACACCGGGGAGCTGTTTTTT.

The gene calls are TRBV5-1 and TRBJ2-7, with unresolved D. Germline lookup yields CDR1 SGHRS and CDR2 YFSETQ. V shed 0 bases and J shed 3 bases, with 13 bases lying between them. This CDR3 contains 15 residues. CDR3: CASSLDGRGIYEQYF. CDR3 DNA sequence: TGCGCCAGCAGCTTGGACGGACGAGGAATCTACGAGCAGTACTTC.

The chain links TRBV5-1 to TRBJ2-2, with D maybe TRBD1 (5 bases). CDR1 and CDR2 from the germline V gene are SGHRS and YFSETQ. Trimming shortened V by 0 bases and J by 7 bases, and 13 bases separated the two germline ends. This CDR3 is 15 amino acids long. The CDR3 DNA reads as TGCGCCAGCAGCTTGGAGTCAGGGCTTGGCGGGGAGCTGTTTTTT. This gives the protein CASSLESGLGGELFF.